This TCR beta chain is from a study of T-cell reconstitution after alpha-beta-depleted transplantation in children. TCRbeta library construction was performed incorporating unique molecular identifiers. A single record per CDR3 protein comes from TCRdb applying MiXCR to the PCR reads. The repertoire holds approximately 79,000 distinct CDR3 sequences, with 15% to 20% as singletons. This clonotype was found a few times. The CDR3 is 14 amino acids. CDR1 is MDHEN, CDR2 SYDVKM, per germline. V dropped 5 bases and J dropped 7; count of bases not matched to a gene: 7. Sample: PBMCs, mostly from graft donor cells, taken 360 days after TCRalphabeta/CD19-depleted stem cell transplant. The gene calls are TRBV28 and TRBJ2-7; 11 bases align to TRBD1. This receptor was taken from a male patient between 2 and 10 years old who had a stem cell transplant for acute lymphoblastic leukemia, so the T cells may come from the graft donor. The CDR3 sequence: CASSLGTGGLEQYF. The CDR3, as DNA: TGTGCCAGCAGTCTGGGGACAGGGGGGTTAGAGCAGTACTTC.